This TCR beta chain was recovered during a study of cytomegalovirus exposure and HLA in healthy donors. Study-wide findings and caveats: A later analysis appeared to link common viral pathogens to several of the most significant clusters. CMV serostatus alone was available as immune exposure information.

This PCR relied on a set of 60 Vbeta primers and 13 Jbeta primers. Sequenced by immunoSEQ multiplex PCR; TCRdb stores in-frame clones only, minus some. The table lists some 150,000 clones, roughly 82% of them singletons. To note about this clone: Its target is unknown.

The donors (healthy individuals) were bone marrow donors. This receptor was identified in a man younger than 35 in good health and CMV-seropositive. The sample comprised PBMCs.

CDR3 in amino acids: CASRTSGRGADTQYF. CDR3 in DNA: TGCGCCAGCAGGACTAGCGGGAGAGGGGCAGATACGCAGTATTTT. The chain couples TRBV5-1 to TRBJ2-3, with 12 nucleotides matching TRBD2. Germline V gene data show CDR1 as SGHRS and CDR2 as YFSETQ. V trimming: 5 bases; J trimming: 4 bases; junction bases outside the gene matches: 5. This CDR3 has 15 amino acids.